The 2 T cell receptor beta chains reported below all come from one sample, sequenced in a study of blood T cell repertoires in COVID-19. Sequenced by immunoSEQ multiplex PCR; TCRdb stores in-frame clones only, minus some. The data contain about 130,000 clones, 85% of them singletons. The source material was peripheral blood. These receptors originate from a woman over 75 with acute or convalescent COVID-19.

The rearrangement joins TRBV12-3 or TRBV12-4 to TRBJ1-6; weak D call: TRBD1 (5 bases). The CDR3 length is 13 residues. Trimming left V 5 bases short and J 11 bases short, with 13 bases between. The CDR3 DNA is TGTGCCAGCAGTAAGGGGAGGAGGGCACCCCTCCACTTT. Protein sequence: CASSKGRRAPLHF.

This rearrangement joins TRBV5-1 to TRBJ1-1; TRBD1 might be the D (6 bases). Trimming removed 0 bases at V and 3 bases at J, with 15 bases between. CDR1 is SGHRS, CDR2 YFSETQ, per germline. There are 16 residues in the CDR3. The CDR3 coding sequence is TGCGCCAGCAGCTTGGGTGGAGTCGGACAGTACACTGAAGCTTTCTTT. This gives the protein CASSLGGVGQYTEAFF.